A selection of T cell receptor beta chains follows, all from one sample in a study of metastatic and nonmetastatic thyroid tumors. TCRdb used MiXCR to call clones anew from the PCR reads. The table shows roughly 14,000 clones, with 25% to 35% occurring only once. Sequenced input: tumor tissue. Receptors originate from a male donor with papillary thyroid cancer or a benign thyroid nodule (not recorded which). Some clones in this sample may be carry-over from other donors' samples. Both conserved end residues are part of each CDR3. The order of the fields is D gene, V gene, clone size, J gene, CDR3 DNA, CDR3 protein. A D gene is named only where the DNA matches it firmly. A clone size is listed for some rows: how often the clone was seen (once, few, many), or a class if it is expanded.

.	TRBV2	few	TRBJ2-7	TGTGCCAGCAGTGATTTGGGGGAGCAGTACTTC	CASSDLGEQYF
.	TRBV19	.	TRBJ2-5	TGTGCCAGTAGTATAGCCATAAAAGAGACCCAGTGCTTC	CASSIAIKETQCF
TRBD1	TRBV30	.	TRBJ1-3	TGTGCCCGGAGTGAGTGGACAGGCTCTGGAAACACCATATATTTT	CARSEWTGSGNTIYF
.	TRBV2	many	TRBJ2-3	TGTGCCAGCCTTGAGGGATATACGCAGTATTTT	CASLEGYTQYF
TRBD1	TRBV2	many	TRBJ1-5	TGTGCCAGCAGTGAACAGGGGGCTAATCAGCCCCAGCATTTT	CASSEQGANQPQHF
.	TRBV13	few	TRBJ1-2	TGTGCCAGCAGCTTAGGGTCCGGGACGGTTGGGGATGGCTACACCTTC	CASSLGSGTVGDGYTF
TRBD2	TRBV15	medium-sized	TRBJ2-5	TGTGCCACCAGCAGGTGGGGGGGAGAGACCCAGTACTTC	CATSRWGGETQYF
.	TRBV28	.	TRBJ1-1	TGTGCCAGCAGTTTATATAGGGGAACTGAAGCTTTCTTT	CASSLYRGTEAFF
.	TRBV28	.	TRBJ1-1	TGTGCCAGCAGTTTGGTGGCAGGAGGGACTGAAGCTTTCTTT	CASSLVAGGTEAFF
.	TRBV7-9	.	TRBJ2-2	TGTGCCAGCAGCTTAGCGCAATTTACCGGGGAGCTGTTTTTT	CASSLAQFTGELFF
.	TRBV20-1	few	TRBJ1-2	TGCAGTGCTAGAGATCCCGCACTCTCGGGGGTTGGCTACACCTTC	CSARDPALSGVGYTF
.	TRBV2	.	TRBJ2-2	TGTGCCAGCAGGTACAAACTCCCGAACACCGGGGAGCTGTTTTTC	CASRYKLPNTGELFF
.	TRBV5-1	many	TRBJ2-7	TGCGCCAGCAGCTTGGGGACACGGCTATTCGAGCAGTACTTC	CASSLGTRLFEQYF
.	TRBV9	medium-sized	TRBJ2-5	TGTGCCAGCAGCGTAGGGGGGGACCCAGAGACCCAGTACTTC	CASSVGGDPETQYF
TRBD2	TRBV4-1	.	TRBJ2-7	TGCGCCAGCAGCCAAGGGCTTAGCGGGAGCGAGCAGTACTTC	CASSQGLSGSEQYF